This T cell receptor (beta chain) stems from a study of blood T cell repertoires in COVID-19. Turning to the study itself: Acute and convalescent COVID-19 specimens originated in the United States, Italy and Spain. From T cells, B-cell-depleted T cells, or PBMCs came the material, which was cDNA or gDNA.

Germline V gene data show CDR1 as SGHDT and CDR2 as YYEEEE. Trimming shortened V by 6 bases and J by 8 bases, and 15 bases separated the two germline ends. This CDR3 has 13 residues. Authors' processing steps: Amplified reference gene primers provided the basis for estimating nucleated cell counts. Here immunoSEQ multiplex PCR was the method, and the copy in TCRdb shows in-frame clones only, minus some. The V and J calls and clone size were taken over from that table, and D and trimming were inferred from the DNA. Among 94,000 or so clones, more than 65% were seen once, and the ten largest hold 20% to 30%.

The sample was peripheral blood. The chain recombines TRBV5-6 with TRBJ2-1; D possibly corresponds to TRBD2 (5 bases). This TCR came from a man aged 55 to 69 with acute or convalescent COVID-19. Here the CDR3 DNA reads TGTGCCAGCACCCAAGGACCGCGGGATGAGCAGTTCTTC. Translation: CASTQGPRDEQFF.